This T cell receptor beta chain was captured by sequencing in a study of T cell changes during pregnancy in multiple sclerosis. This CDR3 comprises 16 residues. V shed 7 bases and J shed 0 bases, with 13 bases lying between them. Germline V gives CDR1 MNHNY, CDR2 SVGAGI (reference sequence). The table came from immunoSEQ multiplex PCR; TCRdb's copy has only in-frame clones and leaves some out. The sample carries roughly 40,000 clones, 92% recorded once. This rearrangement joins TRBV6-6 to TRBJ1-6; no clear D gene. The sample was CD8+ T cells from peripheral blood mononuclear cells, taken in the first trimester of pregnancy. The clonotype was recovered from a female donor with multiple sclerosis, enrolled in a pregnancy study. The CDR3: CASIHGGSSYNSPLHF. The CDR3 DNA follows: TGTGCCAGCATCCACGGTGGGAGCTCCTATAATTCACCCCTCCACTTT.